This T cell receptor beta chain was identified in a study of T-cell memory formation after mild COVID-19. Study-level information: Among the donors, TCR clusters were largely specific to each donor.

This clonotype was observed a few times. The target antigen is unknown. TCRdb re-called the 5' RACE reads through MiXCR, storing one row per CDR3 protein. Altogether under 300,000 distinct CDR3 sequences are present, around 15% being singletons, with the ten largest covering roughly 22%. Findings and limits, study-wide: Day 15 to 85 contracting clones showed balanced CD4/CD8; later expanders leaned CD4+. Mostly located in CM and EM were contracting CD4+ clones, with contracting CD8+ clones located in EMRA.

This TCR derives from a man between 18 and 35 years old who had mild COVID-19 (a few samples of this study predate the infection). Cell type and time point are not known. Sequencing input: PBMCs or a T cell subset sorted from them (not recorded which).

The CDR3 spells CASSPRVMGQGNEQFF. As DNA, the CDR3 is TGTGCCAGCAGCCCCAGGGTGATGGGACAGGGCAATGAGCAGTTCTTC. The rearrangement links TRBV28 to TRBJ2-1, with 9 bases identical to TRBD1. CDR3 size: 16 residues. Germline assignment: CDR1 MDHEN and CDR2 SYDVKM. V lost 6 bases, J lost 6 bases, and 12 bases stayed unmatched.